The source of this T cell receptor beta chain is a study of beta chain features in type 1 diabetes. General study findings and limits: PCR could preferentially amplify shorter templates, alike in patients and controls. TCRB CDR3 length was moderately but significantly reduced in all four CD4+ subsets of Type 1 diabetes patients.

V lost 7 bases to trimming and J lost 3 bases, with 13 bases between them. CDR1 SNHLY and CDR2 FYNNEI come from the germline V gene. CDR3 length equals 13 residues. Investigators reverse transcribed all isolated RNA, so they sequenced expressed TCRB transcripts. Clones were read by immunoSEQ multiplex PCR, and TCRdb kept only the in-frame ones, dropping some. The sample contains 45,000 to 60,000 clones, 55% to 70% of which appear only once. Regarding this clone: Antigen: not known.

The rearrangement uses TRBV2 and TRBJ2-7, with a weak D call TRBD1 (6 bases). Sequencing was performed on stem cell memory CD4+ T cells from blood. The TCR originated in a woman aged 25 to 45 with type 1 diabetes. The CDR3 nucleotides read TGTGCCAGCACGCGACAGGTCTACTACGAGCAGTACTTC. Its translation: CASTRQVYYEQYF.